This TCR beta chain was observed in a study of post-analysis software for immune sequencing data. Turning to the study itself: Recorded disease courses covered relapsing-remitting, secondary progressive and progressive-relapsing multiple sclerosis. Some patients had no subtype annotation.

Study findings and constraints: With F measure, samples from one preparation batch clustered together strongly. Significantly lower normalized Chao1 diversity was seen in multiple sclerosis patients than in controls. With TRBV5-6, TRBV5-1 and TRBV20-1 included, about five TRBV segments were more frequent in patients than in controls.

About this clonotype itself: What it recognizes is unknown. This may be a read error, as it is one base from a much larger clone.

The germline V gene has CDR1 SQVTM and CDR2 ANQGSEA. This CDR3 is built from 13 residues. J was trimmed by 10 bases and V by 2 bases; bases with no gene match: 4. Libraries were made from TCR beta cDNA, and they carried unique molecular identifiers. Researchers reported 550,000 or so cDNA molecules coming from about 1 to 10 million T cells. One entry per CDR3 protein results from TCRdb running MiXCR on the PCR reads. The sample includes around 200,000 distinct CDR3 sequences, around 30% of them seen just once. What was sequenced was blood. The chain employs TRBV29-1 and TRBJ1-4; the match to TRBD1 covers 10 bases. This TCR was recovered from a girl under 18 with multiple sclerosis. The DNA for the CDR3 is TGCAGCGTTGAAACTGGACAGGGGGGAAAACTGTTTTTT. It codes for CSVETGQGGKLFF.